A single sample is the source of the 20 T cell receptor beta chains below, sequenced in a study of blood T cells in healthy people across ages (dated by TCRdb to about 2015). Library method: 5' RACE. The second PCR ran for roughly 7 to 11 cycles and used a J-beta primer mix along with a sample-barcoded 5' primer. Starting from the raw public reads, TCRdb applied fastp trimming at Q25, assembled clones with MiXCR and retained in-frame beta chains. Records with the same CDR3 protein are collapsed into one entry carrying the most frequent genes and DNA. The sample includes around 2 million distinct CDR3 sequences, with roughly 43% observed a single time. 23% of the sample is held by the ten biggest clonotypes. Material: blood. The receptors stem from a human donor in good health.

This clonotype was observed a handful of times. For the CDR3, the DNA is TGCGCCAGCAGCTTGGTAGCGAGCGGGGGAGTCGGGGCCAACGTCCTGACTTTC. It specifies CASSLVASGGVGANVLTF. This chain joins TRBV5-1 and TRBJ2-6; 8 nucleotides align to TRBD2. Unmatched junction bases numbered 9, after V lost 0 bases and J lost 4 bases. Germline V gene data show CDR1 as SGHRS and CDR2 as YFSETQ. This CDR3 spans 18 amino acids.

This sequence joins TRBV5-1 and TRBJ1-4, with 11 nucleotides matching TRBD1. The length of the CDR3 is 14 residues. The germline V gene has CDR1 SGHRS and CDR2 YFSETQ. V lost 4 bases, J lost 8 bases, and 4 bases stayed unmatched. CDR3 in DNA: TGCGCCAGCAGCGAGGGACAGGGGGTAGAAAAACTGTTTTTT. It specifies CASSEGQGVEKLFF.

In this sample, this clonotype turned up a few times. The chain uses TRBV7-2 and TRBJ2-5; 7 bases are shared with TRBD2. The CDR3 length is 16 residues. From germline, CDR1 is SGHTA and CDR2 FQGNSA. V dropped 4 bases and J dropped 2; count of bases not matched to a gene: 10. This CDR3 reads CASSSLGGTLQETQYF. As DNA, the CDR3 is TGTGCCAGCAGCTCTCTCGGGGGGACCCTTCAAGAGACCCAGTACTTC. The full variable domain, its missing parts supplied by reference TRBV7-2 and TRBJ2-5, is GAGVSQSPSNKVTEKGKDVELRCDPISGHTALYWYRQSLGQGLEFLIYFQGNSAPDKSGLPSDRFSAERTGGSVSTLTIQRTQQEDSAVYLCASSSLGGTLQETQYFGPGTRLLVL.

This clonotype was detected a few times. V usage is TRBV29-1 and J usage is TRBJ2-1; 7 bases are a match to TRBD2. Germline values: CDR1 SQVTM, CDR2 ANQGSEA. With V trimmed by 3 bases and J by 4 bases, 9 bases remained unmatched. CDR3 length: 15 residues. CDR3: CSVDSGRGVYNEQFF. CDR3 bases: TGCAGCGTTGACTCTGGACGGGGGGTATACAATGAGCAGTTCTTC.

The chain carries TRBV4-3 and TRBJ2-1; 8 nucleotides match TRBD1. V gave up 0 bases and J gave up 14 bases; unmatched junction bases: 9. Germline V lookup: CDR1 LGHNA, CDR2 YSLEER. The CDR3 contains 14 residues. The CDR3 reads CASSQDPNRGVKFF. CDR3 bases: TGCGCCAGCAGCCAAGACCCCAACAGGGGGGTTAAGTTCTTC.

The V call is TRBV3-1, the J call TRBJ1-1; the D is unclear. V dropped 6 bases and J dropped 7 bases, with 12 bases sitting between them. CDR1 and CDR2 from the germline V gene are LGHDT and YNNKEL (reference sequence). CDR3 length: 12 amino acids. This chain's CDR3 is CASSLDANEAFF. CDR3 nucleotides: TGTGCCAGCAGTCTGGACGCCAATGAAGCTTTCTTT.

This clonotype was seen a handful of times. The rearrangement links TRBV15 to TRBJ2-5; 7 bases line up with TRBD2. The CDR3 has 16 amino acids. Germline CDR1 LNHNV, CDR2 YYDKDF (reference sequence). J lost 7 bases, V lost 0 bases, and 11 bases had no gene match. The CDR3 nucleotides are TGTGCCACCAGCAGAGATCAAGCGGGGCTCCTCGTGACCCAGTACTTC. It encodes CATSRDQAGLLVTQYF.

This clonotype turned up a few times. This may stem from a read error, because a much larger clone lies one nucleotide away. The V call is TRBV5-6, the J call TRBJ1-2; D unresolved. Germline V lookup: CDR1 SGHDT, CDR2 YYEEEE. The CDR3 is 12 amino acids. CDR3 in amino acids: CASTFDNHGYTF. CDR3 DNA sequence: TGTGCCAGCACCTTCGATAACCATGGCTACACCTTC.

The rearrangement joins TRBV6-1 to TRBJ1-5; 7 nucleotides align to TRBD1. The germline V gene encodes CDR1 MNHNS and CDR2 SASEGT. Losses at the gene ends were 3 bases for V and 3 bases for J; bases not matched to a gene: 14. The length of the CDR3 is 18 residues. The CDR3 region is CASSDATGTVPSNQPQHF. The CDR3 nucleotides read TGTGCCAGCAGTGATGCCACCGGGACAGTCCCATCCAATCAGCCCCAGCATTTT.

V gene TRBV20-1 combines with J gene TRBJ2-3, with 15 nucleotides matching TRBD2. After removal of 5 bases from V and 0 bases from J, the junction contained 6 bases not matched to a gene. This CDR3 spans 17 amino acids. CDR1 and CDR2 from the germline V gene are DFQATT and SNEGSKA (reference sequence). CDR3 sequence (DNA): TGCAGTGCTTCGGGACTAGCGGGGGGCCTTAGCACAGATACGCAGTATTTT. Protein: CSASGLAGGLSTDTQYF.

In this sample, this clonotype turned up a few times. At one end, the junction sequence differs from germline, possibly due to a read error. This sequence joins TRBV7-7 and TRBJ2-3; D is tentatively TRBD1 or TRBD2 (6 bases each). From germline, CDR1 is SSHAT and CDR2 FNYEAQ (reference sequence). CDR3 length: 13 residues. CDR3 region: CASSLAKGGAQYF. In DNA, the CDR3 is TGTGCTAGCAGCTTAGCTAAGGGGGGAGCGCAGTATTTT.

This clonotype was recorded at least ten times. The chain is built from TRBV7-2 and TRBJ2-7; unclear D gene. Germline V lookup: CDR1 SGHTA, CDR2 FQGNSA. This CDR3 region has 16 residues. V lost 0 bases, J lost 2 bases, and 14 bases lay in between. CDR3 sequence (DNA): TGTGCCAGCAGCTTAGCGCCAGCCAATCCGACCTACGAGCAGTACTTC. Translation: CASSLAPANPTYEQYF.

The chain carries TRBV20-1 and TRBJ2-2; weak D call: TRBD1 (6 bases). Trimming shortened V by 3 bases and J by 1 base, and 15 bases separated the two germline ends. Germline V gene sequence: CDR1 DFQATT, CDR2 SNEGSKA (reference sequence). The CDR3 has 16 residues. The CDR3 region is CSASNFGDKNTGELFF. CDR3 DNA sequence: TGCAGTGCTAGTAACTTCGGGGACAAGAACACCGGGGAGCTGTTTTTT.

J is TRBJ1-1 and V is TRBV24-1; tentative D call: TRBD1 (5 bases). Between the trimmed V and J ends, which lost 2 bases and 5 bases, there was a span of 14 bases. The CDR3 runs 15 residues. Germline CDR1 KGHDR, CDR2 SFDVKD. The CDR3 reads CATSDSQGGDTEAFF. CDR3 nucleotide sequence: TGTGCCACCAGTGATTCCCAGGGAGGCGATACTGAAGCTTTCTTT.

The CDR3 loop reads CASRPKGLGGYTF. Here the CDR3 DNA reads TGTGCCAGCCGCCCTAAAGGGTTGGGAGGCTACACCTTC. The chain couples TRBV3-1 to TRBJ1-2; unclear D gene. From germline, CDR1 is LGHDT and CDR2 YNNKEL (reference sequence). The CDR3 is 13 amino acids. Trimming removed 8 bases from V and 8 bases from J, with 18 bases in between.

The genes are TRBV5-6 and TRBJ1-2; D is undetermined. From germline, CDR1 is SGHDT and CDR2 YYEEEE. The CDR3 extends over 16 amino acids. V lost 5 bases, J lost 4 bases, and 21 bases lay in between. The CDR3 bases are TGTGCCAGCAGGACATACAGAGAGGAGACATTCTATGGCTACACCTTC. This codes for CASRTYREETFYGYTF.

This clonotype was found a few times. The chain employs TRBV7-9 and TRBJ2-1; 15 nucleotides match TRBD2. The V gene end was trimmed by 5 bases and the J gene end by 7 bases; junction bases not matched to a gene: 9. The germline V gene has CDR1 SEHNR and CDR2 FQNEAQ (reference sequence). CDR3 length: 17 amino acids. The CDR3: CASSARTSGGANNEQFF. In nucleotides, the CDR3 is TGTGCCAGCAGCGCCCGGACTAGCGGGGGGGCCAATAATGAGCAGTTCTTC.

This chain links TRBV20-1 with TRBJ2-7; D unresolved. The V end was cut by 0 bases, the J end by 0 bases, with 15 bases between. The CDR3 sequence is 16 residues long. Germline loops: CDR1 DFQATT, CDR2 SNEGSKA (reference sequence). The CDR3 loop is CSARDHDGLSSYEQYF. CDR3 coding DNA: TGCAGTGCTAGAGATCACGACGGATTGAGCTCCTACGAGCAGTACTTC.

This clonotype has a handful of counts. The chain couples TRBV3-1 to TRBJ2-5, with 7 bases that match TRBD2. CDR1 LGHDT and CDR2 YNNKEL come from the germline V gene (reference sequence). This CDR3 has 18 amino acids. With V trimmed by 1 base and J by 4 bases, 15 bases remained unmatched. The CDR3 region is CASSQGDRIYTSAETQYF. CDR3 nucleotide sequence: TGTGCCAGCAGCCAAGGAGACCGAATATATACTAGCGCAGAGACCCAGTACTTC.

The rearrangement links TRBV20-1 to TRBJ2-7; D is perhaps TRBD2 (6 bases). V was shortened by 0 bases and J by 7 bases, with 31 bases between the two germline ends. The germline V gene encodes CDR1 DFQATT and CDR2 SNEGSKA (reference sequence). CDR3 length: 19 amino acids. CDR3: CSARDPWAGIQSSYNEQYF. The DNA of the CDR3 is TGCAGTGCTAGAGACCCCTGGGCGGGGATCCAAAGCTCCTACAATGAGCAGTACTTC.